Listed below are T cell receptor beta chains from one sample, sequenced in a study of blood T cell repertoires in COVID-19. The assay was immunoSEQ multiplex PCR, and TCRdb's table has in-frame clones only and misses some. The profile shows over 150,000 clones, around 80% of them singletons. Sequenced: peripheral blood. The receptors were gathered from a woman in her forties or fifties with acute or convalescent COVID-19. Each CDR3 is given with its conserved first and last residue. A D gene is named only where the DNA matches it firmly. Expanded clones are given a class, and other clones once, few, many or no size at all.

.,TRBJ2-7,once,TRBV7-8,CASSLRLGQPYEQYF,TGTGCCAGCAGCTTACGCTTAGGACAACCCTACGAGCAGTACTTC
TRBD1,TRBJ2-7,.,TRBV6-5,CASSLDRALYEQYF,TGTGCCAGCAGTTTGGACAGGGCACTCTACGAGCAGTACTTC
TRBD2,TRBJ2-2,.,TRBV6-2/TRBV6-3,CASSRVIGSGENTGELFF,TGTGCCAGCAGTCGTGTAATTGGGAGCGGGGAGAACACCGGGGAGCTGTTTTTT
.,TRBJ2-1,.,TRBV7-2,CASSLGTGTKTYNEQFF,TGTGCCAGCAGCTTAGGGACAGGGACTAAAACCTACAATGAGCAGTTCTTC
TRBD2,TRBJ2-1,.,TRBV12-3/TRBV12-4,CASRGLARNEQFF,TGTGCCAGCAGGGGACTAGCGCGCAATGAGCAGTTCTTC
TRBD1,TRBJ2-1,.,TRBV3-1/TRBV3-2,CASSPLDRAFYNEQFF,TGTGCCAGCAGCCCATTGGACAGGGCTTTCTACAATGAGCAGTTCTTC
TRBD1,TRBJ1-4,.,TRBV5-4,CASSVTGGSTNEKLFF,TGTGCCAGCAGCGTTACAGGGGGTTCAACTAATGAAAAACTGTTTTTT
.,TRBJ1-4,.,TRBV28,CASSSGYGWEKLFF,TGTGCCAGCAGCTCGGGGTACGGGTGGGAAAAACTGTTTTTT
TRBD2,TRBJ2-7,.,TRBV10-1,CASSTSGGPYYEQYF,TGCGCCAGCAGTACTAGCGGGGGGCCCTACTACGAGCAGTACTTC
.,TRBJ1-1,.,TRBV6-5,CASRSLQGLNTEAFF,TGTGCCAGCAGATCCCTACAGGGCCTAAACACTGAAGCTTTCTTT
TRBD1,TRBJ1-2,.,TRBV29-1,CSVDGTDYGYTF,TGCAGCGTTGATGGGACAGACTATGGCTACACCTTC
.,TRBJ2-3,once,TRBV11-2,CASSLDSAGTDTQYF,TGTGCCAGCAGCTTAGATTCCGCAGGGACAGATACGCAGTATTTT
.,TRBJ2-7,.,TRBV28,CASISRRDRANPYEQYF,TGTGCCAGCATTTCCCGGAGGGATAGGGCGAATCCCTACGAGCAGTACTTC
.,TRBJ1-5,.,TRBV19,CASSMEGRENQPQHF,TGTGCCAGTAGTATGGAGGGGCGCGAAAATCAGCCCCAGCATTTT
TRBD1,TRBJ2-7,.,TRBV19,CASSPGTGGWYEQYF,TGTGCCAGTAGCCCCGGGACAGGGGGCTGGTACGAGCAGTACTTC
.,TRBJ1-1,.,TRBV9,CASSGGMGNTEAFF,TGTGCCAGCAGTGGGGGGATGGGGAACACTGAAGCTTTCTTT
TRBD1,TRBJ2-4,.,TRBV6-2/TRBV6-3,CASSYADGRGQAKNIQYF,TGTGCCAGCAGTTACGCTGATGGCAGGGGGCAAGCCAAAAACATTCAGTACTTC
.,TRBJ1-6,.,TRBV2,CASPRDIGSPLHF,TGTGCCAGTCCCCGGGACATTGGCTCACCCCTCCACTTT
.,TRBJ1-2,.,TRBV28,CASRPRGTSALNYGYTF,TGTGCCAGCAGACCTAGGGGGACGTCGGCGTTAAACTATGGCTACACCTTC
TRBD2,TRBJ2-5,.,TRBV7-2,CASSFRTSQETQYF,TGTGCCAGCAGCTTTAGGACTAGCCAAGAGACCCAGTACTTC
.,TRBJ2-7,.,TRBV9,CASSVAPSVYEQYF,TGTGCCAGCAGCGTAGCCCCTAGCGTTTACGAGCAGTACTTC
.,TRBJ1-3,.,TRBV28,CASSLRGWGNTIYF,TGTGCCAGCAGTCTCAGGGGCTGGGGAAACACCATATATTTT
.,TRBJ2-3,.,TRBV28,CASSLARQGGDTQYF,TGTGCCAGCAGTTTAGCCCGCCAGGGAGGTGATACGCAGTATTTT
TRBD1,TRBJ1-6,.,TRBV7-8,CASSSDRGNVHF,TGTGCCAGCAGCTCAGACAGGGGGAACGTCCACTTT
.,TRBJ2-2,.,TRBV2,CASTIQDTGELFF,TGTGCCAGCACTATCCAGGACACCGGGGAGCTGTTTTTT
.,TRBJ1-4,few,TRBV19,CASSMGWTGRKEKLFF,TGTGCCAGTAGTATGGGATGGACGGGAAGGAAGGAAAAACTGTTTTTT
.,TRBJ1-6,once,TRBV2,CASSLAYNSPLHF,TGTGCCAGCAGTTTAGCTTATAATTCACCCCTCCACTTT
.,TRBJ2-1,.,TRBV7-2,CASRSGGGGYNEQFF,TGTGCCAGCAGGTCAGGAGGGGGGGGCTACAATGAGCAGTTCTTC
.,TRBJ2-7,.,TRBV19,CASSIGQTSYEQYF,TGTGCCAGTAGTATAGGACAGACCTCCTACGAGCAGTACTTC